This T cell receptor (beta chain) was sequenced during a study of Graves' ophthalmopathy and Graves' hyperthyroidism. Study-wide results and caveats: Sensitivity reached just under 90% and specificity approximately 81% for a 13-signature model separating ophthalmopathy from stable hyperthyroidism.

This clonotype occurred many times. Its antigen is undetermined. RNA transcripts provided the template for amplifying TCR beta CDR3 regions. HTBI primers primed a first-round RT-PCR, and a second-round multiplex PCR followed. TCRdb used MiXCR to reprocess the multiplex PCR reads, holding one entry per CDR3 protein. In the table there are 620,000 or so distinct CDR3 sequences, about 24% of which are singletons. With V trimmed by 5 bases and J by 2 bases, 5 bases remained unmatched. Germline values: CDR1 MNHNS, CDR2 SASEGT. The CDR3 contains 14 residues. Ages of hyperthyroidism patients ran from 18 to 65, and their diagnoses were new, under 2 months' duration.

This receptor was identified in a woman aged 18-30 years with stable Graves' hyperthyroidism. Some clones in this sample may be carry-over from other donors' samples. Sequenced: peripheral blood. This chain links TRBV6-1 with TRBJ1-2; 7 bases line up with TRBD1. CDR3 residues: CASSPDRDNYGYTF. The CDR3 region has the DNA TGTGCCAGCAGTCCCGACAGGGACAACTATGGCTACACCTTC.